The next 17 T cell receptor beta chains were all read from a single sample in a study of blood T cell repertoires in COVID-19. TCRdb keeps only in-frame clones here, not all; method: immunoSEQ multiplex PCR. Of 100,000 or so clones in the sample, over 85% were seen once. Sequencing was carried out using peripheral blood. Receptor source: a man aged 65-85 years with acute or convalescent COVID-19.

V usage is TRBV7-9 and J usage is TRBJ1-3; the match to TRBD1 covers 7 bases. The CDR3 length is 15 residues. V was clipped by 5 bases and J by 1 base; unmatched bases: 5. Germline-derived CDR1 and CDR2 are SEHNR and FQNEAQ (reference sequence). The CDR3 spells CASSTRQGSGNTIYF. In DNA form, the CDR3 reads TGTGCCAGCAGCACGAGACAGGGTTCTGGAAACACCATATATTTT. The complete variable domain, with remaining parts taken from reference TRBV7-9 and TRBJ1-3, reads DTGVSQNPRHKITKRGQNVTFRCDPISEHNRLYWYRQTLGQGPEFLTYFQNEAQLEKSRLLSDRFSAERPKGSFSTLEIQRTEQGDSAMYLCASSTRQGSGNTIYFGEGSWLTVV.

On this clone: One end of the junction is discordant with germline, which a read error may explain. This rearrangement joins TRBV6-4 to TRBJ2-7; possible D gene TRBD2, 5 bases. Germline CDR1 MRHNA, CDR2 SNTAGT. This CDR3 contains 12 residues. In DNA, the CDR3 is TGTGCCAGCAGGGACTTCTACTACGAGCAGTACTTC. Its protein is CASRDFYYEQYF.

The CDR3 DNA is TGCGCCAGCAGTGAGTCGGGGAGAGCTGGGGCCAACGTCCTGACTTTC. Its translation is CASSESGRAGANVLTF. The V gene is TRBV10-2, the J gene TRBJ2-6, with D possibly being TRBD2 (5 bases). Trimming took 0 bases from V and 2 from J, leaving 8 bases between them. This CDR3 has 16 amino acids. The germline CDR1 and CDR2 sequences are WSHSY and SAAADI.

The CDR3 loop is CAISDRDETGNTIYF. DNA of the CDR3: TGTGCCATCAGTGACAGGGATGAGACTGGAAACACCATATATTTT. The gene calls are TRBV10-3 and TRBJ1-3; TRBD1 might be the D (5 bases). CDR1 ENHRY and CDR2 SYGVKD come from the germline V gene. The V end lost 3 bases, the J end lost 2 bases, and 11 bases lay between the germline ends. The CDR3 sequence is 15 residues long.

The chain joins TRBV5-1 to TRBJ2-1; 7 bases fit TRBD2. The CDR3 totals 15 residues. Germline lookup yields CDR1 SGHRS and CDR2 YFSETQ. J gave up 7 bases and V 2 bases, and 9 bases lay outside the gene matches. The CDR3 is CASSFTSAILNEQFF. In DNA form, the CDR3 reads TGCGCCAGCAGCTTTACTAGCGCTATTCTTAATGAGCAGTTCTTC. Filled out from reference TRBV5-1 and TRBJ2-1, the complete variable domain reads KAGVTQTPRYLIKTRGQQVTLSCSPISGHRSVSWYQQTPGQGLQFLFEYFSETQRNKGNFPGRFSGRQFSNSRSEMNVSTLELGDSALYLCASSFTSAILNEQFFGPGTRLTVL.

The CDR3 bases are TGTGCCAGCAGTTACGACAGGAACTACGAGCAGTACTTC. As protein: CASSYDRNYEQYF. The chain carries TRBV6-5 and TRBJ2-7; a possible D gene is TRBD1 (6 bases). Germline loops: CDR1 MNHEY, CDR2 SVGAGI. This CDR3 comprises 13 residues. V was trimmed by 2 bases and J by 3 bases, leaving 8 bases between them.

V is TRBV6-5 and J is TRBJ2-1, with D possibly TRBD2 on 5 matching bases. V was clipped by 6 bases and J by 0 bases, with 9 bases between them. The CDR3 length is 14 residues. Germline CDR1 MNHEY, CDR2 SVGAGI. CDR3 residues: CASRISVSYNEQFF. The CDR3 DNA reads as TGTGCCAGCAGGATTAGCGTCTCCTACAATGAGCAGTTCTTC.

This chain links TRBV12-3 or TRBV12-4 with TRBJ2-1; tentative D call: TRBD1 (5 bases). This CDR3 spans 13 amino acids. The germline V and J ends were trimmed by 6 bases and 3 bases, with 9 bases remaining between them. Here the CDR3 DNA reads TGTGCCAGCAGACCAACAGGCTACAATGAGCAGTTCTTC. It specifies CASRPTGYNEQFF.

The V and J genes are TRBV27 and TRBJ1-2, with TRBD1 matching 12 bases. Germline V gene lookup returns CDR1 MNHEY and CDR2 SMNVEV (reference sequence). With 6 bases clipped from V and 9 bases from J, the junction kept 17 bases outside the gene matches. The CDR3 has 17 amino acids. For the CDR3, the DNA is TGTGCCAGCAGCTTAGGGGGGACAGGGGGCTTAGGAGTCAGCTACACCTTC. Its translation: CASSLGGTGGLGVSYTF.

This clone was observed a single time. This sequence joins TRBV3-1 (or the pseudogene TRBV3-2) and TRBJ2-5; D is perhaps TRBD2 (6 bases). CDR3 length: 15 residues. Germline CDR1 and CDR2: LGHDT and YNNKEL (reference sequence). V dropped 2 bases and J dropped 2 bases, with 12 bases sitting between them. CDR3 sequence: CASSQPTGLQETQYF. As DNA, the CDR3 is TGTGCCAGCAGCCAACCTACGGGACTGCAAGAGACCCAGTACTTC.

This chain links TRBV9 with TRBJ2-7; 7 bases map to TRBD1. Germline loops: CDR1 SGDLS, CDR2 YYNGEE. The trim removed 3 bases at V and 2 bases at J, leaving 2 bases unmatched. The CDR3 has 13 residues. CDR3 DNA: TGTGCCAGCAGCGGGGGACAGACCTACGAGCAGTACTTC. Translation gives CASSGGQTYEQYF.

V is TRBV19 and J is TRBJ1-4; 9 bases match TRBD1. This CDR3 has 16 residues. Germline assignment: CDR1 LNHDA and CDR2 SQIVND (reference sequence). V dropped 2 bases and J dropped 3; count of bases not matched to a gene: 4. The CDR3 sequence: CASSISTGGSNEKLFF. The DNA for the CDR3 is TGTGCCAGTAGTATATCGACAGGGGGGTCTAATGAAAAACTGTTTTTT.

This chain uses TRBV15 with TRBJ1-6; 7 nucleotides align to TRBD1. Per the germline V gene, CDR1 is LNHNV and CDR2 is YYDKDF (reference sequence). With 0 bases clipped from V and 7 bases from J, the junction kept 0 bases outside the gene matches. The CDR3 spans 14 residues. CDR3 DNA: TGTGCCACCAGCAGAGACAGGGGGAATTCACCCCTCCACTTT. Translating gives CATSRDRGNSPLHF.

V usage is TRBV4-2 and J usage is TRBJ2-2; a possible D gene is TRBD2 (5 bases). Germline CDR1 LGHNA, CDR2 YNFKEQ. The CDR3 runs 18 residues. Trimming removed 1 base at V and 0 bases at J, with 15 bases between. The CDR3, as DNA: TGTGCCAGCAGCCAAGGGCTAGCTGTCTTCGCGAACACCGGGGAGCTGTTTTTT. Its translation is CASSQGLAVFANTGELFF.

The rearrangement links TRBV19 to TRBJ1-1, with TRBD1 matching 10 bases. The CDR3 loop spans 16 amino acids. J lost 8 bases, V lost 3 bases, and 12 bases had no gene match. Germline CDR1 reads LNHDA; CDR2 reads SQIVND (reference sequence). The CDR3 protein is CASSMGRQGAIVEAFF. CDR3 coding DNA: TGTGCCAGTAGTATGGGTCGACAGGGGGCGATTGTGGAAGCTTTCTTT.

The rearrangement links TRBV19 to TRBJ1-5; D is ambiguous. The CDR3 is 18 amino acids. CDR1 and CDR2 from the germline V gene are LNHDA and SQIVND (reference sequence). V lost 5 bases and J lost 4, with 24 bases in between. DNA for the CDR3: TGTGCCAGTAGTCCCAAGCCCCCAACCGACGACGGGAATCAGCCCCAGCATTTT. Its translation is CASSPKPPTDDGNQPQHF.

This chain's CDR3 is CASSQEASLRNEQFF. CDR3 sequence (DNA): TGCGCCAGCAGCCAAGAAGCTAGTTTGCGCAATGAGCAGTTCTTC. J is TRBJ2-1 and V is TRBV4-1; D is undetermined. This CDR3 comprises 15 residues. V lost 0 bases and J 6 bases, leaving 12 bases between the germline ends. Germline loops: CDR1 MGHRA, CDR2 YSYEKL.